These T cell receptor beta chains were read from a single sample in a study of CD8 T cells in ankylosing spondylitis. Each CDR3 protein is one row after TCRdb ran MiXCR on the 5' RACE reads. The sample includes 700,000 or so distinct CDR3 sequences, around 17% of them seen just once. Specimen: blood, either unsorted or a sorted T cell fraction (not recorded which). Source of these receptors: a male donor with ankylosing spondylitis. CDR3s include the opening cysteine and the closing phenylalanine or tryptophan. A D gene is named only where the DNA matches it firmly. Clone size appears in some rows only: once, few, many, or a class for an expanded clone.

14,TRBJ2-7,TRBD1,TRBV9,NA,CASSATGTGYEQYF,TGTGCCAGCAGCGCTACCGGGACAGGGTACGAGCAGTACTTC
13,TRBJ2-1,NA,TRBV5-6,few,CASSHGSPHEQFF,TGTGCCAGCAGCCACGGGAGTCCCCATGAGCAGTTCTTC
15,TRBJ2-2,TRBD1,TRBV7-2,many,CASSLGDRNTGELFF,TGTGCCAGCAGTTTAGGGGACAGGAACACCGGGGAGCTGTTTTTT
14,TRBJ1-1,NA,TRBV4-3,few,CASSQGVGDTEAFF,TGCGCCAGCAGCCAAGGGGTGGGGGACACTGAAGCTTTCTTT
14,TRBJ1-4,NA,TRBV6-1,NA,CASSTEATNEKLFF,TGTGCCAGCTCCACGGAGGCAACTAATGAAAAACTGTTTTTT
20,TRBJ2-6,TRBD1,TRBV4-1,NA,CASSTFLGTASNSGANVLTF,TGCGCCAGCAGCACATTTTTGGGGACAGCTTCAAACTCTGGGGCCAACGTCCTGACTTTC
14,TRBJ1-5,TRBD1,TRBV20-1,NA,CSAGTGGSDQPQHF,TGCAGTGCAGGGACAGGGGGCTCGGATCAGCCCCAGCATTTT
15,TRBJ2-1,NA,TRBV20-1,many,CSALYAGQLNNEQFF,TGCAGTGCTCTTTACGCGGGACAGCTTAACAATGAGCAGTTCTTC
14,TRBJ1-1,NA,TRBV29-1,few,CSVEGGRGDTEAFF,TGCAGCGTTGAAGGTGGTAGGGGGGACACTGAAGCTTTCTTT
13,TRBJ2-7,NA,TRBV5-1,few,CASTGFGGYEQYF,TGCGCCAGCACGGGATTTGGGGGCTACGAGCAGTACTTC
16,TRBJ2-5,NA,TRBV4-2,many,CASSQEWQSLQETQYF,TGTGCCAGCAGCCAAGAATGGCAGTCATTACAAGAGACCCAGTACTTC
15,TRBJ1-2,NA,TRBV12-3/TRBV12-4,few,CASYLRGAPGYGYTF,TGTGCCAGCTACCTTAGGGGGGCGCCGGGCTATGGCTACACCTTC
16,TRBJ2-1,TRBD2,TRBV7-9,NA,CASSPDSGLAANEQFF,TGTGCCAGCAGCCCCGACTCCGGACTAGCGGCTAATGAGCAGTTCTTC
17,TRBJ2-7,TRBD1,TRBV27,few,CASSPLGQGDASYEQYF,TGTGCCAGCAGTCCACTGGGACAGGGGGACGCCTCCTACGAGCAGTACTTC
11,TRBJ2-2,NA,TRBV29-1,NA,CSASPGGELFF,TGCAGCGCCTCGCCGGGCGGGGAGCTGTTTTTT
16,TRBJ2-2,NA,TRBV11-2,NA,CASSAEGGLSSGELFF,TGTGCCAGCAGCGCCGAAGGGGGACTTTCTAGCGGGGAGCTGTTTTTT
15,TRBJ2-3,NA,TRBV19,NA,CASSIEGVLTDTQYF,TGTGCCAGTAGTATTGAAGGGGTTTTGACAGATACGCAGTATTTT
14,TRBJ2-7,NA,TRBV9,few,CASSVESDLGEQYF,TGTGCCAGCAGCGTAGAGTCCGACTTGGGCGAGCAGTACTTC
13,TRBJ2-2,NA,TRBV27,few,CASRPRGAGELFF,TGTGCCAGCAGACCGAGGGGTGCCGGGGAGCTGTTTTTT
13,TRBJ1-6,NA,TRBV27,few,CASRGDAYSPLHF,TGTGCCAGCAGGGGAGACGCCTATTCACCCCTCCACTTT
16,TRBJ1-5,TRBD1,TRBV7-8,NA,CASSPGTGVSNQPQHF,TGTGCCAGCAGCCCAGGGACAGGGGTTAGCAATCAGCCCCAGCATTTT
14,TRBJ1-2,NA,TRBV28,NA,CASSFRVQGYGYTF,TGTGCCAGCAGTTTCCGAGTCCAGGGGTATGGCTACACCTTC
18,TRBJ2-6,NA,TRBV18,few,CASSVSLPEISGANVLTF,TGTGCCAGCTCAGTTTCCCTCCCTGAGATCTCTGGGGCCAACGTCCTGACTTTC
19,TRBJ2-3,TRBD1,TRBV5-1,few,CASSPRDRGASYFTDTQYF,TGCGCCAGCAGCCCGCGGGACAGGGGCGCCTCCTACTTCACAGATACGCAGTATTTT
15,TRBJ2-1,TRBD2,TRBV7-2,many,CASSFERGDYNEQFF,TGTGCCAGCAGCTTTGAGCGGGGGGACTACAATGAGCAGTTCTTC
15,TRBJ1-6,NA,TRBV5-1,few,CASSLGPFGNSPLHF,TGCGCCAGCAGCTTGGGACCTTTTGGGAATTCACCCCTCCACTTT
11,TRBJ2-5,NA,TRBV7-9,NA,CASSYSNTQYF,TGTGCCAGCAGCTACTCGAATACCCAGTACTTC
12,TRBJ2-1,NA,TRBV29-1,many,CSGRAGHNEQFF,TGCAGCGGCCGGGCGGGACACAATGAGCAGTTCTTC
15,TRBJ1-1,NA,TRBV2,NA,CASFPLTDPNTEAFF,TGTGCCAGCTTCCCGCTAACCGACCCGAACACTGAAGCTTTCTTT
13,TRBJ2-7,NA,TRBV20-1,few,CSAPRTYHYEQYF,TGCAGTGCTCCCAGGACATACCACTACGAGCAGTACTTC
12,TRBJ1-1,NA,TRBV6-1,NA,CASSDWVTEAFF,TGTGCCAGCAGTGATTGGGTTACTGAAGCTTTCTTT
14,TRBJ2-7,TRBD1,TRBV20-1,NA,CSAPPAGGWYEQYF,TGCAGCGCTCCCCCGGCAGGGGGTTGGTACGAGCAGTACTTC
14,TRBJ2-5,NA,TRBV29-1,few,CSVDGRPEKETQYF,TGCAGCGTTGACGGAAGGCCGGAAAAAGAGACCCAGTACTTC
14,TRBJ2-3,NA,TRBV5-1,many,CASSLGAATDTQYF,TGCGCCAGCAGCTTGGGGGCCGCCACAGATACGCAGTATTTT
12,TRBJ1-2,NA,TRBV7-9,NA,CASSPAVGGYTF,TGTGCCAGCAGCCCGGCCGTCGGCGGCTACACCTTC
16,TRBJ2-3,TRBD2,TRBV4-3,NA,CASSQDHGSGGDTQYF,TGCGCCAGCAGCCAAGATCACGGGAGCGGGGGAGATACGCAGTATTTT
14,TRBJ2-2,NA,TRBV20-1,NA,CSALTQGSTGELFF,TGCAGTGCTCTGACACAGGGTAGCACCGGGGAGCTGTTTTTT
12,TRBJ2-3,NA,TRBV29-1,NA,CSVVSYTDTQYF,TGCAGCGTTGTTTCCTACACAGATACGCAGTATTTT
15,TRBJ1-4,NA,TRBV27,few,CASSLGPDPGEKLFF,TGTGCCAGCAGCTTGGGGCCAGATCCAGGTGAAAAACTGTTTTTT
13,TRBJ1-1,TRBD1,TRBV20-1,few,CSARNRGNTEAFF,TGCAGTGCTAGAAACAGGGGAAACACTGAAGCTTTCTTT
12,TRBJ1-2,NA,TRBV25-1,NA,CASSESSYGYTF,TGTGCCAGCAGTGAATCCAGCTATGGCTACACCTTC
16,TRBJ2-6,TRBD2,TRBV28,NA,CASSFGGGGGANVLTF,TGTGCCAGCAGTTTCGGGGGGGGTGGTGGGGCCAACGTCCTGACTTTC
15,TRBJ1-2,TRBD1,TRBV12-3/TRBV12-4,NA,CASSLGDRANYGYTF,TGTGCCAGCAGTTTAGGGGACAGGGCGAACTATGGCTACACCTTC
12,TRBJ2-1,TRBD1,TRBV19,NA,CASMGRGHEQFF,TGTGCCAGTATGGGCAGGGGGCATGAGCAGTTCTTC
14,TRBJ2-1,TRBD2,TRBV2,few,CASRGTSAHNEQFF,TGTGCCAGCAGGGGGACTAGCGCCCACAATGAGCAGTTCTTC
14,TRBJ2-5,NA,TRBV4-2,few,CASSQGQEGETQYF,TGTGCCAGCAGCCAAGGACAGGAGGGAGAGACCCAGTACTTC
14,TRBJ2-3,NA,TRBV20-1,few,CSAREGEGTDTQYF,TGCAGTGCTAGAGAAGGGGAGGGCACAGATACGCAGTATTTT
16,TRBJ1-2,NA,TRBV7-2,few,CASSLGGGRLNTGYTF,TGTGCCAGCAGCTTAGGGGGGGGCAGGTTAAATACTGGCTACACCTTC
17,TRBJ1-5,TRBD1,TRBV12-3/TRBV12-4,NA,CASSFVPRQGAGQPQHF,TGTGCCAGCAGTTTCGTCCCCCGACAGGGGGCTGGTCAGCCCCAGCATTTT
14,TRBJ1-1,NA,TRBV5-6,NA,CASSAQGSDTEAFF,TGTGCCAGCAGCGCACAGGGTTCGGACACTGAAGCTTTCTTT
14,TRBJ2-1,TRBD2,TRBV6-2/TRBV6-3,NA,CASQAGSSYNEQFF,TGTGCCAGCCAAGCGGGAAGCTCCTACAATGAGCAGTTCTTC
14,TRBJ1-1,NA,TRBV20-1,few,CSASEGQGTLLAFF,TGCAGTGCTAGTGAAGGCCAGGGTACTCTTTTAGCTTTCTTT
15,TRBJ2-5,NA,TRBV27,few,CASSQTGTKGETQYF,TGTGCCAGCAGTCAAACCGGGACCAAAGGAGAGACCCAGTACTTC